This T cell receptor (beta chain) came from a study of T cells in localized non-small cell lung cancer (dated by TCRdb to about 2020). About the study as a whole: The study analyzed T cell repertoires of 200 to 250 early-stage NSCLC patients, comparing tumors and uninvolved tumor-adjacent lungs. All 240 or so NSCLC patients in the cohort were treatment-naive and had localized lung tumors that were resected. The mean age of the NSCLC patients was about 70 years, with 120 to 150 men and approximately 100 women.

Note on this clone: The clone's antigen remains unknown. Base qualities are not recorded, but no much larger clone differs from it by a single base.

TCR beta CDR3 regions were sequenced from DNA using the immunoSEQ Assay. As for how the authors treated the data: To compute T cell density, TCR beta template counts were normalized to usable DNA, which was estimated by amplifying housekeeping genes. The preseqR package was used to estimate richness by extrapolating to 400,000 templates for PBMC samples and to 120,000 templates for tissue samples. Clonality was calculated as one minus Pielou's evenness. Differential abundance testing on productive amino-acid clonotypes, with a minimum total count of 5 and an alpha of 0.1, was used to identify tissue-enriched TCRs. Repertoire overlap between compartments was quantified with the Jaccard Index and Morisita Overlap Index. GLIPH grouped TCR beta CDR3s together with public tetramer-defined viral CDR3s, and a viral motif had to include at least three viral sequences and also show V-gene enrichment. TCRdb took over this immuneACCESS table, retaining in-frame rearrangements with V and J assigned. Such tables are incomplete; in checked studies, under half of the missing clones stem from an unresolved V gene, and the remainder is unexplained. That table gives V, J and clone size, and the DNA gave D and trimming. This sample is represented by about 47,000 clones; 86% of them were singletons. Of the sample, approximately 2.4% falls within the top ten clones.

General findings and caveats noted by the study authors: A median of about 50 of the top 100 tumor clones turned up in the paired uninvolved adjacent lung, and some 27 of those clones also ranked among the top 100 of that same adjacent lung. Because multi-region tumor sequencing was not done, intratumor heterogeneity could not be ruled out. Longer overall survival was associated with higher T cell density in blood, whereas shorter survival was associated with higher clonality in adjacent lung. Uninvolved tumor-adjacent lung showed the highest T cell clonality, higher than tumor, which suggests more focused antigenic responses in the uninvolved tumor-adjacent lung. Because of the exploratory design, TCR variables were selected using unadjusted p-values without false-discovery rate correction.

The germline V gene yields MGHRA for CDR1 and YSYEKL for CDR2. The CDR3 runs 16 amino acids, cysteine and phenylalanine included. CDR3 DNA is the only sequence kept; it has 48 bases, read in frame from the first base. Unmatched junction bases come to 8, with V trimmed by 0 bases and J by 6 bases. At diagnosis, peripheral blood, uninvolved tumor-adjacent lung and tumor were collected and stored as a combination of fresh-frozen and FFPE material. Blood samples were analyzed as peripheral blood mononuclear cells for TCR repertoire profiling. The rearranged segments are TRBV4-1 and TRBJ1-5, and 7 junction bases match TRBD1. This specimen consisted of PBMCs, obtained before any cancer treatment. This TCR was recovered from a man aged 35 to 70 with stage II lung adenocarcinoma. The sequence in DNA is TGCGCCAGCAGCCAAGAATACCAGGGGGTAAGTCAGCCCCAGCATTTT. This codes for CASSQEYQGVSQPQHF.